These 25 T cell receptor beta chains were sequenced from one sample in a study of control samples from healthy donors and cancer patients. Clones were sequenced by immunoSEQ multiplex PCR, and TCRdb holds only the in-frame ones, with some missing. The table records tens of thousands of clones, roughly four fifths of them present only once. Sequencing used blood. The receptors originated from a woman aged 55-69 years in good health.

The gene calls are TRBV6-4 and TRBJ2-1; D not resolved. Trimming cost V 6 bases and J 9 bases, with 21 bases left between them. Germline V gene data show CDR1 as MRHNA and CDR2 as SNTAGT. The length of the CDR3 is 15 residues. The CDR3 DNA reads as TGTGCCAGCAGCATCCCGCTGAAGGGCTGGGGTGAGCAGTTCTTC. Translated: CASSIPLKGWGEQFF.

The gene calls are TRBV12-3 or TRBV12-4 and TRBJ2-1; D not certain. V was pared by 3 bases and J by 10 bases, with 7 bases between. CDR3 length equals 11 residues. In nucleotides, the CDR3 is TGTGCCAGCAGTTTTAGCACCGAGCAGTTCTTC. This gives the protein CASSFSTEQFF.

This clone appeared a single time. This sequence joins TRBV4-3 and TRBJ1-3; unclear D gene. Trimming shortened V by 1 base and J by 0 bases, and 1 base separated the two germline ends. Germline-derived CDR1 and CDR2 are LGHNA and YSLEER. The CDR3 has 13 residues. The CDR3 DNA reads as TGCGCCAGCAGCCAAGTCTCTGGAAACACCATATATTTT. This codes for CASSQVSGNTIYF.

The chain uses TRBV10-1 and TRBJ1-2; 8 nucleotides agree with TRBD1. After removal of 6 bases from V and 8 bases from J, the junction contained 8 bases not matched to a gene. Germline CDR1 is WNHNN and CDR2 is SYGVQD (reference sequence). This CDR3 region has 13 residues. CDR3 protein: CASSSGQGYGYTF. The CDR3, as DNA: TGCGCCAGCAGCTCCGGACAGGGCTACGGCTACACCTTC.

CDR3 protein: CASSLRVDYEQYF. As DNA, the CDR3 is TGCGCCAGCAGCTTGAGGGTGGATTACGAGCAGTACTTC. V and J are TRBV5-1 and TRBJ2-7, with D unresolved. From germline, CDR1 is SGHRS and CDR2 YFSETQ. The V gene lost 1 base and the J gene lost 4 bases, with 9 bases spanning the gap. CDR3 length equals 13 residues.

Points on this clone: One junction end does not reproduce the germline sequence, and a read error may be involved. The rearrangement joins TRBV28 to TRBJ1-6, with 9 bases aligning to TRBD1. Germline V gives CDR1 MDHEN, CDR2 SYDVKM. This CDR3 region has 14 residues. CDR3 region: CASFPGQGRSPLYF. The CDR3 nucleotides are TGTGCCAGCTTTCCGGGACAGGGTCGATCACCCCTCTACTTT. The whole variable domain, filled in from reference TRBV28 and TRBJ1-6, reads DVKVTQSSRYLVKRTGEKVFLECVQDMDHENMFWYRQDPGLGLRLIYFSYDVKMKEKGDIPEGYSVSREKKERFSLILESASTNQTSMYLCASFPGQGRSPLYFGNGTRLTVT.

Written as DNA, the CDR3 is TGTGCCAGCAGCAGAATAGGAAGGGGCTATGGCTACACCTTC. As protein: CASSRIGRGYGYTF. The genes are TRBV21-1 and TRBJ1-2; the D call TRBD1 from the table was never checked on the DNA. TRBV21-1 is a known pseudogene. This CDR3 spans 14 amino acids.

This sequence joins TRBV20-1 and TRBJ1-2; 7 positions agree with TRBD1. This CDR3 region has 13 residues. The germline V gene encodes CDR1 DFQATT and CDR2 SNEGSKA (reference sequence). V lost 6 bases to trimming and J lost 6 bases; unmatched junction nucleotides: 10. The CDR3 reads CSASTGARDGYTF. The CDR3 coding sequence is TGCAGTGCGAGTACAGGGGCCCGGGATGGCTACACCTTC.

The chain links TRBV6-5 to TRBJ1-5, with D possibly TRBD1 on 5 matching bases. V lost 6 bases to trimming and J lost 6 bases, with 18 bases between them. The CDR3 is 15 residues long. Germline CDR1 and CDR2: MNHEY and SVGAGI. The CDR3 DNA reads TGTGCCAGCAGCCCCTTGGGGCTAGGACTTCAGCCCCAGCATTTT. Its translation: CASSPLGLGLQPQHF.

The V call is TRBV27, the J call TRBJ2-2, with a weak D call TRBD2 (5 bases). The CDR3 has 13 amino acids. Germline CDR1 MNHEY, CDR2 SMNVEV (reference sequence). Trimming removed 7 bases at V and 4 bases at J, with 10 bases between. The chain's CDR3 is CASTGRITGELFF. The CDR3 DNA follows: TGTGCCAGCACGGGAAGAATCACCGGGGAGCTGTTTTTT.

The chain recombines TRBV9 with TRBJ2-1; TRBD1 might be the D (6 bases). CDR3 size: 14 residues. V lost 3 bases and J lost 9, with 16 bases in between. CDR1 and CDR2 (germline): SGDLS, YYNGEE. The CDR3 loop is CASSAGTIISEQFF. CDR3 in DNA: TGTGCCAGCAGCGCCGGGACAATTATTAGTGAGCAGTTCTTC.

V and J are TRBV27 and TRBJ2-2; D gene ambiguous. The CDR3 length is 13 residues. Germline V gene sequence: CDR1 MNHEY, CDR2 SMNVEV (reference sequence). V was trimmed by 6 bases and J by 6 bases, leaving 11 bases between them. CDR3 nucleotides: TGTGCCAGCAGGTCTATATCGGCCGGGGAGCTGTTTTTT. Translating gives CASRSISAGELFF.

V usage is TRBV4-1 and J usage is TRBJ2-1; 9 positions match TRBD2. The CDR3 contains 18 residues. Looked up from germline, CDR1 is MGHRA and CDR2 is YSYEKL. J gave up 7 bases and V 3 bases, and 16 bases lay outside the gene matches. CDR3 DNA sequence: TGCGCCAGCAGCCAGGGGCACAGTAGCGGGGGCCTCCGAAATGAGCAGTTCTTC. It translates to CASSQGHSSGGLRNEQFF.

In DNA, the CDR3 is TGTGCCAGCAGTGAACCCAAAGAGACCCAGTACTTC. It codes for CASSEPKETQYF. The chain links TRBV2 to TRBJ2-5; D is undetermined. CDR1 and CDR2 (germline): SNHLY, FYNNEI. V dropped 2 bases and J dropped 3 bases, with 4 bases sitting between them. The CDR3 sequence is 12 residues long.

The chain couples TRBV4-1 to TRBJ2-5, with 7 bases aligning to TRBD1. V was clipped by 5 bases and J by 4 bases; unmatched bases: 10. Germline CDR1 and CDR2: MGHRA and YSYEKL. The CDR3 has 15 residues. The CDR3 sequence is CASSSRIGGGETQYF. CDR3 DNA sequence: TGCGCCAGCAGCTCTCGCATAGGGGGCGGAGAGACCCAGTACTTC.

The chain has TRBV18 and TRBJ2-2, with D possibly TRBD2 on 6 matching bases. This CDR3 has 16 amino acids. Germline V CDR1 and CDR2: KGHSH, LQKENI. The ends were cut back, 1 base at V and 4 bases at J, with 13 bases in the middle. The CDR3 DNA follows: TGTGCCAGCTCACCACGGAGGGAAGTGGGCACCGGGGAGCTGTTTTTT. It specifies CASSPRREVGTGELFF.

This chain uses TRBV6-1 with TRBJ1-4; D is ambiguous. The CDR3 is 13 residues long. CDR1 is MNHNS and CDR2 is SASEGT in the germline V gene. Between the trimmed V and J ends, which lost 2 bases and 13 bases, there was a span of 14 bases. This chain's CDR3 is CASSELLGNLLFF. CDR3 DNA sequence: TGTGCCAGCAGTGAACTATTGGGAAACCTACTGTTTTTT.

This chain joins TRBV15 and TRBJ1-3; D gene uncertain. The length of the CDR3 is 16 residues. Trimming removed 5 bases at V and 1 base at J, with 15 bases between. The germline gives CDR1 LNHNV, CDR2 YYDKDF (reference sequence). CDR3 residues: CATSHSYESSGNTIYF. The CDR3 DNA reads as TGTGCCACCAGCCATTCTTACGAATCATCTGGAAACACCATATATTTT.

This chain connects TRBV5-6 to TRBJ1-5; TRBD1 might be the D (6 bases). Trimming took 4 bases from V and 3 from J, leaving 11 bases between them. Germline CDR1 SGHDT, CDR2 YYEEEE. The CDR3 runs 14 residues. CDR3 region: CASSPGHDNQPQHF. The CDR3 DNA sequence: TGTGCCAGCAGCCCGGGACACGACAATCAGCCCCAGCATTTT.

In DNA form, the CDR3 reads TGTGCCAGCAGTGAATATGAGGGCAGCTTCTCTGGAAACACCATATATTTT. As protein: CASSEYEGSFSGNTIYF. The chain has TRBV6-1 and TRBJ1-3; D uncertain. The ends were cut back, 2 bases at V and 0 bases at J, with 14 bases in the middle. This CDR3 is built from 17 residues. CDR1 and CDR2 from the germline V gene are MNHNS and SASEGT.

The chain employs TRBV18 and TRBJ2-5; the D is unclear. There are 11 residues in the CDR3. The V gene lost 6 bases and the J gene lost 2 bases, with 4 bases spanning the gap. Germline V lookup: CDR1 KGHSH, CDR2 LQKENI. For the CDR3, the DNA is TGTGCCAGCTCCCTACAAGAGACCCAGTACTTC. Translated, it gives CASSLQETQYF.

This clone has a single count. This sequence joins TRBV4-3 and TRBJ2-1; 9 nucleotides align to TRBD1. CDR3 length equals 15 residues. Germline lookup yields CDR1 LGHNA and CDR2 YSLEER. The trim removed 2 bases at V and 4 bases at J, leaving 3 bases unmatched. CDR3 DNA: TGCGCCAGCAGCCAACAGACAGGGGGATACAATGAGCAGTTCTTC. Translated, it gives CASSQQTGGYNEQFF.

The rearrangement uses TRBV6-6 and TRBJ2-2, with 10 bases identical to TRBD1. J lost 4 bases, V lost 11 bases, and 7 bases had no gene match. Germline V gene lookup returns CDR1 MNHNY and CDR2 SVGAGI (reference sequence). The CDR3 length is 14 residues. CDR3 residues: CAGSGTGVTGELFF. CDR3 nucleotide sequence: TGTGCCGGCTCCGGGACAGGGGTCACCGGGGAGCTGTTTTTT.

In its sample, this clone was seen once. J is TRBJ2-2 and V is TRBV21-1; whether TRBD1, the table's D call, matches the DNA was not checked. TRBV21-1 is tagged as a pseudogene. The CDR3 is 18 amino acids. DNA for the CDR3: TGTGCCAGCACCCCGACAATCCCCCAACCAATCAACACCGGGGAGCTGTTTTTT. Translation gives CASTPTIPQPINTGELFF.

The chain is built from TRBV19 and TRBJ2-5; 9 bases align to TRBD2. This CDR3 spans 15 amino acids. Trimming cost V 4 bases and J 4 bases; bases outside gene matches: 7. Germline V gene sequence: CDR1 LNHDA, CDR2 SQIVND (reference sequence). The CDR3 region has the DNA TGTGCCAGTAGTAATAGCGGGGGAGGAGGAGAGACCCAGTACTTC. Amino acids: CASSNSGGGGETQYF.